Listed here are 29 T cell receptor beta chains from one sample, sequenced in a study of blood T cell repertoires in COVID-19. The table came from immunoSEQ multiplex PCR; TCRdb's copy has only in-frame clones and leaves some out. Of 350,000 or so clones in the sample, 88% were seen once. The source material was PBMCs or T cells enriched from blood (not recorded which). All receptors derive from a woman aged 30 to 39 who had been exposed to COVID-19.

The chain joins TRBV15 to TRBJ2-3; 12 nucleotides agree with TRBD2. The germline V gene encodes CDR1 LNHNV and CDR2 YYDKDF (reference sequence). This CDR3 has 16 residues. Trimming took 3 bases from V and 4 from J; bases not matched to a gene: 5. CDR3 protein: CATSRTSGSFADTQYF. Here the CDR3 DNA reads TGTGCCACCAGCAGGACTAGCGGGAGTTTCGCAGATACGCAGTATTTT.

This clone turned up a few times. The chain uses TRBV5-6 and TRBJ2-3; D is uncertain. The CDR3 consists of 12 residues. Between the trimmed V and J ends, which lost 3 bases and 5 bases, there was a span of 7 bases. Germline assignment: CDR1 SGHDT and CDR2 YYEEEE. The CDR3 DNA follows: TGTGCCAGCAGCTCGGGTGGAGATACGCAGTATTTT. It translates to CASSSGGDTQYF.

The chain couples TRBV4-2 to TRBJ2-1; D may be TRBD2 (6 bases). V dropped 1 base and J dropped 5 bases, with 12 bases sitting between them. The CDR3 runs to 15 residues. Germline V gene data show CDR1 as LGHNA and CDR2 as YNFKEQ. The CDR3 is CASSQGLAANNEQFF. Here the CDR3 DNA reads TGTGCCAGCAGCCAAGGTTTAGCGGCGAACAATGAGCAGTTCTTC.

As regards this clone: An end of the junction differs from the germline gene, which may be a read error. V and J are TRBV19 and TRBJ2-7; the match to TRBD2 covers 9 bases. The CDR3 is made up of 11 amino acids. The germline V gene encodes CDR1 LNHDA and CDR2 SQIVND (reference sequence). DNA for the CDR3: TGCGCTAGCGGGACCCTCTACGAGCAGTACTTC. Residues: CASGTLYEQYF.

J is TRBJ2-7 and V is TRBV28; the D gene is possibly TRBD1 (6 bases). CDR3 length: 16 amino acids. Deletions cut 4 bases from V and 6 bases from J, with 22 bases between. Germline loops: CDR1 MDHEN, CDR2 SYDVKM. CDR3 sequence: CASSSTYRVRVPEQYF. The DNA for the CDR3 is TGTGCCAGCAGTTCCACGTACAGGGTAAGGGTCCCCGAGCAGTACTTC.

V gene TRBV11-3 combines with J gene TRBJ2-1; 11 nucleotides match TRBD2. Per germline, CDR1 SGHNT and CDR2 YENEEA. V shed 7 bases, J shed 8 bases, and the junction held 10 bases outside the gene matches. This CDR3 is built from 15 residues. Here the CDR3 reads CASTVATSGSYEQFF. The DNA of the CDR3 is TGTGCCAGCACCGTAGCCACTAGCGGGAGCTATGAGCAGTTCTTC.

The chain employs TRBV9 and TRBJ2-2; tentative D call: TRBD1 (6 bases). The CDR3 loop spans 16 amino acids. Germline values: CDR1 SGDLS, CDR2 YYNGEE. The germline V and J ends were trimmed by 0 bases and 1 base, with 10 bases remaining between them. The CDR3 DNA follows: TGTGCCAGCAGCGTAGCCCAACAGGGGAACACCGGGGAGCTGTTTTTT. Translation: CASSVAQQGNTGELFF. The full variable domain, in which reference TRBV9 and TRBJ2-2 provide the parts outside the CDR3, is DSGVTQTPKHLITATGQRVTLRCSPRSGDLSVYWYQQSLDQGLQFLIQYYNGEERAKGNILERFSAQQFPDLHSELNLSSLELGDSALYFCASSVAQQGNTGELFFGEGSRLTVL.

CDR3 sequence: CASSVETGEDSPLHF. The DNA of the CDR3 is TGTGCCAGCAGCGTAGAGACAGGGGAAGATTCACCCCTCCACTTT. V is TRBV9 and J is TRBJ1-6; 8 nucleotides align to TRBD1. V shed 0 bases and J 8 bases; nucleotides not matched to a gene: 4. CDR3 length: 15 residues. Germline CDR1 reads SGDLS; CDR2 reads YYNGEE.

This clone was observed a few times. The CDR3 coding sequence is TGTGCCGAAAGGGGGCGCGGCGATGGCTACACCTTC. Translation: CAERGRGDGYTF. V and J are TRBV30 and TRBJ1-2; 7 nucleotides line up with TRBD1. Germline CDR1 reads GTSNPN; CDR2 reads SVGIG (reference sequence). With 8 bases clipped from V and 6 bases from J, the junction kept 9 bases outside the gene matches. The CDR3 is 12 amino acids.

The CDR3 is CASSPRTFYNEQFF. The CDR3, as DNA: TGTGCCAGCTCACCTAGGACATTCTACAATGAGCAGTTCTTC. The V gene is TRBV18, the J gene TRBJ2-1; possibly TRBD1 for D (5 bases). The germline gives CDR1 KGHSH, CDR2 LQKENI. Trimming cost V 3 bases and J 3 bases, with 9 bases left between them. CDR3 length: 14 amino acids.

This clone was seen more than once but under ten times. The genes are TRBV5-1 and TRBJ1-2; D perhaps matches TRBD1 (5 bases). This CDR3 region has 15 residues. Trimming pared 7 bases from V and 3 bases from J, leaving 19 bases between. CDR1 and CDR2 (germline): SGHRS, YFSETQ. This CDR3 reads CASSPGGVSDYGYTF. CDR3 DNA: TGCGCCAGCTCCCCTGGGGGGGTGTCCGACTATGGCTACACCTTC.

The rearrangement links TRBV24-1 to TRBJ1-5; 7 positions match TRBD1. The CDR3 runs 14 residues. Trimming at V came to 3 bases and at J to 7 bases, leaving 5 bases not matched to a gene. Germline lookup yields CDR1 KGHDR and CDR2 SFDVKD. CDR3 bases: TGTGCCACCAGTGATCCGACAGGGAACCAGCCCCAGCATTTT. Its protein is CATSDPTGNQPQHF.

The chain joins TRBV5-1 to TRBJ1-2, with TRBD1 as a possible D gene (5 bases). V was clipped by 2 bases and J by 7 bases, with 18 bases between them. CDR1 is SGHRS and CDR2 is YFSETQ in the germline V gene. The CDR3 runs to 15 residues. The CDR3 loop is CASSFTGTGTFGYTF. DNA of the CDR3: TGCGCCAGCAGCTTCACCGGGACGGGGACTTTTGGCTACACCTTC.

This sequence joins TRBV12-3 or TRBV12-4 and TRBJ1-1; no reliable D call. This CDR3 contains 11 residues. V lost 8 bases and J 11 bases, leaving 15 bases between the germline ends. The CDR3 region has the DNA TGTGCCAGCGGCCCGGACTGGCCCGCTTTCTTT. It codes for CASGPDWPAFF.

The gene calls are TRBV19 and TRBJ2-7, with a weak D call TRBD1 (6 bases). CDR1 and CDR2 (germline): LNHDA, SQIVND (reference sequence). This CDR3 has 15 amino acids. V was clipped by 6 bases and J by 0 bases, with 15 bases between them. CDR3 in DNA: TGTGCCAGTAGACCCGGGACACAAAACTCCTACGAGCAGTACTTC. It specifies CASRPGTQNSYEQYF. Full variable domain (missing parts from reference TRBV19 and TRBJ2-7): DGGITQSPKYLFRKEGQNVTLSCEQNLNHDAMYWYRQDPGQGLRLIYYSQIVNDFQKGDIAEGYSVSREKKESFPLTVTSAQKNPTAFYLCASRPGTQNSYEQYFGPGTRLTVT.

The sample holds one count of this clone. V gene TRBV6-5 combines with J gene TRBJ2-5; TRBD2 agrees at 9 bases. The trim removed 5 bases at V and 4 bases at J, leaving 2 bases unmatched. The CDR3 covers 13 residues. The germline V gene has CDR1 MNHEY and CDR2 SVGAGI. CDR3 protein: CASSRGLAETQYF. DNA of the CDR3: TGTGCCAGCAGTCGGGGACTAGCAGAGACCCAGTACTTC.

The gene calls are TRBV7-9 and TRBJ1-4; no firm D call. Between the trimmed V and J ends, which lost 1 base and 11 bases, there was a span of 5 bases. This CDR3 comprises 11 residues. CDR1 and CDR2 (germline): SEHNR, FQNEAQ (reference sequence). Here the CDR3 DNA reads TGTGCCAGCAGCTTAGGAGGCAAACTGTTTTTT. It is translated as CASSLGGKLFF.

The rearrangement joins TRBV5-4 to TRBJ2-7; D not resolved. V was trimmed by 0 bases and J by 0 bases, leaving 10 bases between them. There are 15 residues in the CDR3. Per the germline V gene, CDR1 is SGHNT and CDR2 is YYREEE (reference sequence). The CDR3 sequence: CASSLVRSTSYEQYF. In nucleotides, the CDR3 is TGTGCCAGCAGCTTGGTGCGGTCTACCTCCTACGAGCAGTACTTC.

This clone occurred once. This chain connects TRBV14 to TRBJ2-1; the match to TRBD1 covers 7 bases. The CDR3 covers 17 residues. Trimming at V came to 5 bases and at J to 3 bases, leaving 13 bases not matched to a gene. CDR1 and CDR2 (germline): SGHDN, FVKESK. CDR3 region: CASSVRQGLSNYNEQFF. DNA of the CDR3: TGTGCCAGCAGCGTACGACAGGGTCTTTCCAACTACAATGAGCAGTTCTTC.

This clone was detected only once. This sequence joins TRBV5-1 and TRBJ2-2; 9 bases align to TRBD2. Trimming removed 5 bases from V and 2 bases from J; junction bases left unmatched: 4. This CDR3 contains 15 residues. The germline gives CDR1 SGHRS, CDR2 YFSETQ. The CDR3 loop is CASSSSGINTGELFF. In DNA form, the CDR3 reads TGCGCCAGCAGTTCTAGCGGGATTAACACCGGGGAGCTGTTTTTT.

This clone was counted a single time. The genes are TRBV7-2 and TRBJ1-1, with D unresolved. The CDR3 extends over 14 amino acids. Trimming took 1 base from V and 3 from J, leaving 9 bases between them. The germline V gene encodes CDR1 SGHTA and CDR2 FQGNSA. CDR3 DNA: TGTGCCAGCAGCTTAGTCGGGTCTGACACTGAAGCTTTCTTT. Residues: CASSLVGSDTEAFF.

In DNA form, the CDR3 reads TGTGCCAGCAGCCCACAGGGGATGGGGGAAAAACTGTTTTTT. Amino acid sequence: CASSPQGMGEKLFF. The genes are TRBV6-5 and TRBJ1-4, with TRBD1 identical over 7 bases. Germline CDR1 MNHEY, CDR2 SVGAGI. The CDR3 sequence is 14 residues long. The J segment lost 8 bases and the V segment lost 6 bases, leaving 9 bases of the junction unmatched.

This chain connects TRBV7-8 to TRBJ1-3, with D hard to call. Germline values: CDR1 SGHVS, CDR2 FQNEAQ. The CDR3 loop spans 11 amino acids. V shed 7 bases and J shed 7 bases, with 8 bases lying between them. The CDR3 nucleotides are TGTGCCAGCACCCGCTATAACACCATATATTTT. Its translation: CASTRYNTIYF.

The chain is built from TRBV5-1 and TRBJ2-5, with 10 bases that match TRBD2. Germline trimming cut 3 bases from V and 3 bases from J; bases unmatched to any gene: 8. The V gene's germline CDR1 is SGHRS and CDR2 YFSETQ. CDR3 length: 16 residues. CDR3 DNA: TGCGCCAGCAGCTCCAAAGCGGGAGGGGGCGAAGAGACCCAGTACTTC. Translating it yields CASSSKAGGGEETQYF.

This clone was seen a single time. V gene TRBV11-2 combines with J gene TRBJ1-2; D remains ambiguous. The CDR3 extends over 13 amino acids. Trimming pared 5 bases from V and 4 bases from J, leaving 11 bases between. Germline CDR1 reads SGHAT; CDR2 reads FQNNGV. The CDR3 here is CASSTTGIYGYTF. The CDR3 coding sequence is TGTGCCAGCAGCACTACGGGAATCTATGGCTACACCTTC.

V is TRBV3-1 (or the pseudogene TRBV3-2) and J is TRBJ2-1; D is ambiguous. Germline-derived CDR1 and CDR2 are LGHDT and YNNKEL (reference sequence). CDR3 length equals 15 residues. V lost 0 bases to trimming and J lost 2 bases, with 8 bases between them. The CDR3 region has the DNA TGTGCCAGCAGCCAAGATAGCCCGGCCTACAATGAGCAGTTCTTC. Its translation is CASSQDSPAYNEQFF.

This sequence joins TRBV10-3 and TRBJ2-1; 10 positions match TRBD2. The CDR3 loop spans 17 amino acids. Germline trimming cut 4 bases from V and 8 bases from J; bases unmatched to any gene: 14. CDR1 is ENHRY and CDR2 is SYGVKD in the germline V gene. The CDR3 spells CAISGIGLAGVLDEQFF. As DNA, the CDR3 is TGTGCCATCAGTGGGATCGGGCTAGCGGGAGTACTTGATGAGCAGTTCTTC.

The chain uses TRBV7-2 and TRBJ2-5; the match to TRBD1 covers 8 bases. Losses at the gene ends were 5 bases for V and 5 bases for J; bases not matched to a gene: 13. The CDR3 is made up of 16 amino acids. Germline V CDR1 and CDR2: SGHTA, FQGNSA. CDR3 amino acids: CASSQYGTGVGETQYF. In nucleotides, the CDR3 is TGTGCCAGCAGCCAATATGGGACAGGTGTTGGGGAGACCCAGTACTTC.

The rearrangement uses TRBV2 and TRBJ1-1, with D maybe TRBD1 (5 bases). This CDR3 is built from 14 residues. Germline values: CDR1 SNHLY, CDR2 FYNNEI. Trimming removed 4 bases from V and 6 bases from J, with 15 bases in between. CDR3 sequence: CASSVPGGSPEAFF. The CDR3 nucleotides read TGTGCCAGCAGTGTTCCCGGGGGATCCCCTGAAGCTTTCTTT.